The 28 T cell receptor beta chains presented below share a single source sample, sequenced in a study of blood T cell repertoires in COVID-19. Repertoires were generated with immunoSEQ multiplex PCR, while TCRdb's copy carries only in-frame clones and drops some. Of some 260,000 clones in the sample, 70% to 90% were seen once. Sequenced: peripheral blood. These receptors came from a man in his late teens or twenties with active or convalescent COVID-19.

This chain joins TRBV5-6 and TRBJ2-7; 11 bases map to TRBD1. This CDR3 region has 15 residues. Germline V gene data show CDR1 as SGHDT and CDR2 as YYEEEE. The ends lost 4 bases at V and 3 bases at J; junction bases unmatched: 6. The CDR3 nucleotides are TGTGCCAGCAGCGGCTCCGGGACAGGGGGCTACGAGCAGTACTTC. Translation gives CASSGSGTGGYEQYF.

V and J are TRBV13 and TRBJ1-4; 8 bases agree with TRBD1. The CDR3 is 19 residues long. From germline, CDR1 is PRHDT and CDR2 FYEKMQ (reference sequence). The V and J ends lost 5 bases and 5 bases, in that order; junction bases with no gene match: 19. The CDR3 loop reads CASSPSMPLQGQGNEKLFF. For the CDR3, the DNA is TGTGCCAGCAGCCCGTCCATGCCTCTCCAAGGACAGGGCAATGAAAAACTGTTTTTT.

In nucleotides, the CDR3 is TGTGCCAGCAGTTACTCAACAGCTAATTCACCCCTCCACTTT. This codes for CASSYSTANSPLHF. The V gene is TRBV6-2 or TRBV6-3, the J gene TRBJ1-6; the D is unclear. Germline loops: CDR1 MNHEY, CDR2 SVGEGT. With 0 bases removed from V and 6 bases from J, the gap between germline ends came to 6 bases. The CDR3 runs to 14 residues.

CDR3 region: CASTSGEGYGEQFF. CDR3 sequence (DNA): TGTGCCAGCACCTCGGGGGAGGGATACGGTGAGCAGTTCTTC. The chain joins TRBV28 to TRBJ2-1, with 7 bases lining up with TRBD2. Germline lookup yields CDR1 MDHEN and CDR2 SYDVKM. After removal of 7 bases from V and 9 bases from J, the junction contained 12 bases not matched to a gene. The CDR3 runs to 14 residues.

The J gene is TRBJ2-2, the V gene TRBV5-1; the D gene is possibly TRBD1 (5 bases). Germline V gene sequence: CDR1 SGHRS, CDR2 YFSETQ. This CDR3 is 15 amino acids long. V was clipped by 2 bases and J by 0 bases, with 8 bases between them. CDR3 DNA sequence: TGCGCCAGCAGCTTCAGGGTGACGAACACCGGGGAGCTGTTTTTT. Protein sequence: CASSFRVTNTGELFF.

The CDR3 DNA follows: TGTGCCAGCAGCTCCTCTTTTGGATCCCAGGGGGAAAAACTGTTTTTT. Amino acids: CASSSSFGSQGEKLFF. This chain uses TRBV7-9 with TRBJ1-4; a weak D match, TRBD1 (6 bases). CDR3 length: 16 residues. The V end lost 4 bases, the J end lost 8 bases, and 20 bases lay between the germline ends. Germline assignment: CDR1 SEHNR and CDR2 FQNEAQ (reference sequence).

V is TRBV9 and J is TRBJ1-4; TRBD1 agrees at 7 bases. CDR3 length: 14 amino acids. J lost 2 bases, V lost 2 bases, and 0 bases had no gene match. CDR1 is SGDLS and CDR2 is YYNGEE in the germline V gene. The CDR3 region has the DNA TGTGCCAGCAGCGTGACAGGGACTAATGAAAAACTGTTTTTT. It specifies CASSVTGTNEKLFF.

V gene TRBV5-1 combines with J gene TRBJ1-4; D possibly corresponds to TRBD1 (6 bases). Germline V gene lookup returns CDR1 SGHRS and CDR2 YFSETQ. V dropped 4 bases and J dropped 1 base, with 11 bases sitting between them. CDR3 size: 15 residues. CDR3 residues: CASSPDRKTNEKLFF. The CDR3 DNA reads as TGCGCCAGCAGCCCCGACAGGAAAACTAATGAAAAACTGTTTTTT. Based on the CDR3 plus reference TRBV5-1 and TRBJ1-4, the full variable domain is KAGVTQTPRYLIKTRGQQVTLSCSPISGHRSVSWYQQTPGQGLQFLFEYFSETQRNKGNFPGRFSGRQFSNSRSEMNVSTLELGDSALYLCASSPDRKTNEKLFFGSGTQLSVL.

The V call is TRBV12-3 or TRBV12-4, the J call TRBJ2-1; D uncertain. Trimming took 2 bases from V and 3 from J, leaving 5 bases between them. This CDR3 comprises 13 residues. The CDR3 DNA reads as TGTGCCAGCAGTTTACCAGGCTACAATGAGCAGTTCTTC. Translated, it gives CASSLPGYNEQFF.

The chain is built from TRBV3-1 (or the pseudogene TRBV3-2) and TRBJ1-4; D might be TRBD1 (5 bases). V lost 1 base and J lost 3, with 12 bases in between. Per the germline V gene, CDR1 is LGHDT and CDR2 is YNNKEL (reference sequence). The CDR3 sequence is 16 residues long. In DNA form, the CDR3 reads TGTGCCAGCAGCCAAGGTTTGGGAGGGGCTAATGAAAAACTGTTTTTT. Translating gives CASSQGLGGANEKLFF.

CDR3 sequence: CATRAGANVLTF. The CDR3 nucleotides are TGTGCCACCCGAGCTGGGGCCAACGTCCTGACTTTC. The V and J genes are TRBV19 and TRBJ2-6; D call uncertain. The CDR3 spans 12 residues. V lost 10 bases and J 2 bases, leaving 6 bases between the germline ends. The germline V gene encodes CDR1 LNHDA and CDR2 SQIVND (reference sequence).

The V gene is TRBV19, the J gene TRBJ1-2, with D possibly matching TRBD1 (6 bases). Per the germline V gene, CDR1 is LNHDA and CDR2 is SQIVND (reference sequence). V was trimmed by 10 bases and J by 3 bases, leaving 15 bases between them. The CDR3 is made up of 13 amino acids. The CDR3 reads CATSGGLHYGYTF. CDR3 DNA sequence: TGTGCCACCTCCGGGGGGCTGCACTATGGCTACACCTTC.

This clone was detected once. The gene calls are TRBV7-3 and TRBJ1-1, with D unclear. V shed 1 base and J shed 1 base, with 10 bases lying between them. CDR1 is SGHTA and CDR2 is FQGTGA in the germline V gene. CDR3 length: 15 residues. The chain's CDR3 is CASSLSKLSNTEAFF. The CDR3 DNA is TGTGCCAGCAGCTTAAGCAAGCTATCGAACACTGAAGCTTTCTTT.

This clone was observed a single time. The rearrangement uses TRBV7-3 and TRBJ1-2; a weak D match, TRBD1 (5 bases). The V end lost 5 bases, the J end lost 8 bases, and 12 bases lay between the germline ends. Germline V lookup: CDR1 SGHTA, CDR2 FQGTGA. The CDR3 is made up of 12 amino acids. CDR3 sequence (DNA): TGTGCCAGCAGCCAAGGGGAGGTCGGCTACACCTTC. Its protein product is CASSQGEVGYTF.

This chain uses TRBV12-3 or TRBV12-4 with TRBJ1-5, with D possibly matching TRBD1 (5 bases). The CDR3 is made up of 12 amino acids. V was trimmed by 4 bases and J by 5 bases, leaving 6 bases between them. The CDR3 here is CASSSQDQPQHF. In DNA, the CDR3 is TGTGCCAGCAGTTCACAGGATCAGCCCCAGCATTTT.

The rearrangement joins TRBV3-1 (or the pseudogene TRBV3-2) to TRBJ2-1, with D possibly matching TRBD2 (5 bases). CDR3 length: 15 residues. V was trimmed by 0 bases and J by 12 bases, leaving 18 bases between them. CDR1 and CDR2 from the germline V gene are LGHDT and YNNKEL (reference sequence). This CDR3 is CASSQDSSRGKVQFF. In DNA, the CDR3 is TGTGCCAGCAGCCAAGATTCGAGTCGGGGAAAGGTGCAGTTCTTC.

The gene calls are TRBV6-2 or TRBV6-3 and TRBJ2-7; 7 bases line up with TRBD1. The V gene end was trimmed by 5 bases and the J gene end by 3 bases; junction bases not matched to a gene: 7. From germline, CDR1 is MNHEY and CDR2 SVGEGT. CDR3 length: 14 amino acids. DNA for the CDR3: TGTGCCAGCAGTCGAGAGGGACAGCTCTACGAGCAGTACTTC. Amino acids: CASSREGQLYEQYF.

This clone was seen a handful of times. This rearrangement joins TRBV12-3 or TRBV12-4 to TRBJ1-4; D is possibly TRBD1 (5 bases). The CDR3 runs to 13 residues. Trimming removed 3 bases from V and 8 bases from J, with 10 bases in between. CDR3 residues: CASSFGRGEKLFF. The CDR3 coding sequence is TGTGCCAGCAGTTTCGGTAGGGGCGAAAAACTGTTTTTT.

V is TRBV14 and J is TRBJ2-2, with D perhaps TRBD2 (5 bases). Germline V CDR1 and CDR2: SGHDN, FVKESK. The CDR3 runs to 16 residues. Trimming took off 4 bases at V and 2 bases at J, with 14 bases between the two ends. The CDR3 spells CASSRLTGENTGELFF. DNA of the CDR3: TGTGCCAGCAGCCGTCTAACCGGGGAAAACACCGGGGAGCTGTTTTTT.

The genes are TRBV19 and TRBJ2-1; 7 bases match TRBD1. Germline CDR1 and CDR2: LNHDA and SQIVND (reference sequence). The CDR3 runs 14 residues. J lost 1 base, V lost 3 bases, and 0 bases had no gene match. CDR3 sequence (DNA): TGTGCCAGTAGTATGGACAGGTCCTACAATGAGCAGTTCTTC. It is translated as CASSMDRSYNEQFF.

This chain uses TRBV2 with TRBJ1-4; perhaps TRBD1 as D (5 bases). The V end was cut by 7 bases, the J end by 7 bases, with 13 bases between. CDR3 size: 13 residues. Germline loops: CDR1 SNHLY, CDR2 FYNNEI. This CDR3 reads CASKRDLGEKLFF. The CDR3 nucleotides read TGTGCCAGCAAGCGGGACTTAGGTGAAAAACTGTTTTTT.

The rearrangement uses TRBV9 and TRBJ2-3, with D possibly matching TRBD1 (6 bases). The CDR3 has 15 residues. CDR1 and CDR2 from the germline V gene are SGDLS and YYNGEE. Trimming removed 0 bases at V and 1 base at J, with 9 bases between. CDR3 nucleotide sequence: TGTGCCAGCAGCGTAGAGGGGGTCGGCACAGATACGCAGTATTTT. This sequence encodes CASSVEGVGTDTQYF.

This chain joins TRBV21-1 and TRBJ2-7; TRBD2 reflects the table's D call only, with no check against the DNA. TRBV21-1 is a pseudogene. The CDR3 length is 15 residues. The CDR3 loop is CASSSRTSGSYEQYF. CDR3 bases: TGTGCCAGCAGCAGCAGGACTAGCGGCTCCTACGAGCAGTACTTC.

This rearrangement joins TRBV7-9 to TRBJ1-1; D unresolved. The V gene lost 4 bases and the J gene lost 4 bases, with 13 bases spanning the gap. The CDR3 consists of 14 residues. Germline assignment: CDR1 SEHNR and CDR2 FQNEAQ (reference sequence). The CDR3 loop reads CASSSSTVSTEAFF. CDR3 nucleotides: TGTGCCAGCAGCTCGAGTACCGTGAGCACTGAAGCTTTCTTT.

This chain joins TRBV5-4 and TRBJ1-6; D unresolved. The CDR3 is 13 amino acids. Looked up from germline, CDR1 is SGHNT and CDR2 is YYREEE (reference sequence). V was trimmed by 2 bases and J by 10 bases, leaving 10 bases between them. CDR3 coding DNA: TGTGCCAGCAGCTTTGAAGCGGAATCACCCCTCCACTTT. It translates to CASSFEAESPLHF.

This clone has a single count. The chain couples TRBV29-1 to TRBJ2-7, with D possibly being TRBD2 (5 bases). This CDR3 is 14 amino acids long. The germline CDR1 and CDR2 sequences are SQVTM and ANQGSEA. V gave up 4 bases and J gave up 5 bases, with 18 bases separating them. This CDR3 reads CSVVGRGISNEQYF. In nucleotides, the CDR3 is TGCAGCGTTGTAGGCAGAGGGATAAGCAACGAGCAGTACTTC.

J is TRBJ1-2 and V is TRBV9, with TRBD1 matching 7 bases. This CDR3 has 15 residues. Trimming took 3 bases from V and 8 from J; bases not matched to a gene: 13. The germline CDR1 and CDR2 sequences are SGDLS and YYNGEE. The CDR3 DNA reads TGTGCCAGCAGCGCGAGCAACCCAGGGGGAGGCGGCTACACCTTC. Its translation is CASSASNPGGGGYTF.

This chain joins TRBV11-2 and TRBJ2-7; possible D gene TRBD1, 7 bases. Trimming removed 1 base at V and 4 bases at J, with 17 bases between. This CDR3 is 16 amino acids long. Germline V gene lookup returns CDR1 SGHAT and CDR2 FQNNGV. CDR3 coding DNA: TGTGCCAGCAGCTTAGGGGACAGAAGACGGGGGTACGAGCAGTACTTC. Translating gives CASSLGDRRRGYEQYF.